This T cell receptor (beta chain) is drawn from a study of tumor-infiltrating lymphocytes in primary liver carcinoma. RNA isolated from unsorted whole blood supplied the blood RNA, with germline DNA also extracted. J lost 3 bases, V lost 4 bases, and 24 bases had no gene match. The germline V gene encodes CDR1 MGHRA and CDR2 YSYEKL. The length of the CDR3 is 21 residues. The template, 450 to 650 ng total RNA, yielded TCR beta cDNA made with a constant-region primer. Nested multiplex PCR, run for three rounds with slightly modified ARM-PCR, yielded TCR beta libraries. PCR rounds one and two used TRBV1-TRBV30 forward primers with a C-beta reverse primer for around 9 cycles each. TCRdb used MiXCR to reprocess the multiplex PCR reads, holding one entry per CDR3 protein. The sample lists about 200,000 distinct CDR3 sequences, 65% occurring once.

The chain recombines TRBV4-1 with TRBJ2-1; 7 bases agree with TRBD2. The sequencing sample was made of peripheral blood. This TCR derives from a woman aged 55-70 years with primary liver carcinoma and hepatitis B virus infection. The CDR3 sequence is CASSRDGFSRTSVFFYNEQFF. The CDR3, as DNA: TGCGCCAGCAGCCGAGATGGTTTTAGTCGTACTAGCGTTTTCTTCTACAATGAGCAGTTCTTC.